This T cell receptor (beta chain) was documented in a study of cytomegalovirus exposure and HLA in healthy donors. General study points: Presence/absence analysis assumed near-uniform sequencing depth across donors. With later analysis, a missense DCLRE1C variant became linked to TCR beta V- and J-gene trimming.

With 60 Vbeta and 13 Jbeta primers, the PCR was carried out. The assay was immunoSEQ multiplex PCR, and TCRdb's table has in-frame clones only and misses some. The table lists 100,000 to 120,000 clones, approximately 82% of them singletons, with about an eighth in the top ten. This clone was observed a few times. Its antigen is undetermined. Sequenced: PBMCs. The receptor's source is a man in his thirties or forties in good health and CMV-seropositive.

The CDR3 DNA reads TGTGCCTGGAGTGTACTGTCGGGAAACACCATATATTTT. Amino acids: CAWSVLSGNTIYF. The chain carries TRBV30 and TRBJ1-3; no definite D call. CDR1 and CDR2 (germline): GTSNPN, SVGIG (reference sequence). This CDR3 is 13 amino acids long. Between the trimmed V and J ends, which lost 0 bases and 4 bases, there was a span of 7 bases.